This is a list of T cell receptor beta chains from one sample in a study of somatic mutations in cytotoxic T cells in rheumatoid arthritis. Repertoires were generated with immunoSEQ multiplex PCR, while TCRdb's copy carries only in-frame clones and drops some. The table shows about 9,600 clones, with approximately 86% occurring only once. Sequenced input: CD8+ T cells sorted from blood. These receptors were taken from an adult with rheumatoid arthritis. Each CDR3 is given with its conserved first and last residue. A D gene is named only where the DNA matches it firmly. Clone size is given for some rows only: seen once, a few or many times, or a class if the clone is expanded.

TRBV21-1	-	-	TRBJ2-7	19	CASSTSGRMNKPITYEQYF	TGTGCCAGCAGCACTTCCGGACGGATGAATAAACCCATCACCTACGAGCAGTACTTC
TRBV28	-	-	TRBJ2-1	14	CASSLEQEDNEQFF	TGTGCCAGCAGTTTAGAACAGGAAGACAATGAGCAGTTCTTC
TRBV10-1	-	TRBD2	TRBJ2-7	16	CASSGDGTSGDYEQYF	TGCGCCAGCAGCGGGGATGGAACTAGCGGAGACTACGAGCAGTACTTC
TRBV14	-	-	TRBJ1-1	13	CASSRYSGTEAFF	TGTGCCAGCAGCCGATATAGCGGCACTGAAGCTTTCTTT
TRBV2	-	TRBD1	TRBJ2-3	17	CASSFSGTGGELDTQYF	TGTGCCAGCAGTTTTTCCGGGACAGGGGGCGAGCTAGATACGCAGTATTTT
TRBV4-1	-	TRBD2	TRBJ2-6	18	CASSQVAGGQSGANVLTF	TGCGCCAGCAGCCAAGTTGCGGGGGGCCAGTCTGGGGCCAACGTCCTGACTTTC
TRBV6-1	-	-	TRBJ1-1	13	CASETGPGTEAFF	TGTGCCAGCGAAACAGGCCCGGGCACTGAAGCTTTCTTT
TRBV5-1	-	TRBD1	TRBJ2-7	14	CASSLEGQGVEQYF	TGCGCCAGCAGCTTAGAGGGACAGGGGGTCGAGCAGTACTTC
TRBV6-5	-	-	TRBJ2-1	13	CASSFGRSDEQFF	TGTGCCAGCAGTTTCGGTCGGAGCGATGAGCAGTTCTTC
TRBV7-6	few	-	TRBJ1-5	13	CASSLGQHQPQHF	TGTGCCAGCAGCTTGGGTCAACATCAGCCCCAGCATTTT
TRBV9	-	TRBD1	TRBJ1-2	17	CASSGSRGREIRYGYTF	TGTGCCAGCAGCGGGAGCAGGGGGCGCGAAATCAGATATGGCTACACCTTC